This TCR beta chain derives from a study of glioma-infiltrating T cells. In the study overall: Sequencing aimed for about 4- to 10-fold coverage of roughly one million peripheral T cells. Study-level results: Very few CDR3 sequences were shared between tissue and blood. A blood CDR3 motif signature was depleted in highly divergent patients.

The V gene end was trimmed by 2 bases and the J gene end by 8 bases; junction bases not matched to a gene: 10. CDR1 is DFQATT and CDR2 is SNEGSKA in the germline V gene (reference sequence). The CDR3 length is 14 residues. As regards this clonotype: Its antigen is currently unknown. A single base separates this from a much larger clone, so it may be a read error.

Amplification of TCR alpha and beta CDR3 regions from RNA used iRepertoire nested multiplex PCR. One-step reverse transcription and amplification started from roughly 100-400 ng of tissue mRNA or PBMC total RNA. In TCRdb, the multiplex PCR reads were re-called with MiXCR into one record per CDR3 protein. This table holds 300,000 to 450,000 distinct CDR3 sequences, 41% found once. The J gene is TRBJ1-2, the V gene TRBV20-1, with 8 bases lining up with TRBD1. The sequencing input was glioma tissue, nonneoplastic brain tissue, or PBMCs (not recorded which). The TCR sequence derives from a human donor with low-grade glioma or glioblastoma, undergoing nonglioma brain surgery, or in good health (not recorded which). CDR3 nucleotide sequence: TGCAGTGCTAGACTCCCGACAGGGGTGTACGGCTACACCTTC. Translated, it gives CSARLPTGVYGYTF.